This T cell receptor beta chain came from a study of blood T cells in healthy people across ages. Study-wide findings and caveats: Fewer expanded clones and more diversity marked long-lived versus aged donors. Diversity figures derived from one million T cells were judged to underestimate the true value.

On this clonotype: Its antigen is not identified.

CDR3 length: 13 amino acids. Germline V gene lookup returns CDR1 ENHRY and CDR2 SYGVKD. V was trimmed by 6 bases and J by 10 bases, leaving 16 bases between them. Using a J-beta primer mix together with a sample-barcoded 5' primer, a second PCR was run for about 6 to 11 cycles. A template-switch adaptor that had 12 random nucleotides put a tag on each cDNA molecule. Individual samples furnished no less than 3 million CDR3-containing paired-end reads apiece. TCRdb analysed the 5' RACE reads with MiXCR anew, one entry per CDR3 protein. This table holds 1.2 million to 1.5 million distinct CDR3 sequences, about 40% found once.

This TCR came from a woman between 18 and 29 years old in good health. J is TRBJ2-1 and V is TRBV10-3; possibly TRBD1 for D (5 bases). The source material was blood. CDR3 nucleotide sequence: TGTGCCATCAGCCCAGACAGATTGGGGGAGCAGTTCTTC. This codes for CAISPDRLGEQFF.